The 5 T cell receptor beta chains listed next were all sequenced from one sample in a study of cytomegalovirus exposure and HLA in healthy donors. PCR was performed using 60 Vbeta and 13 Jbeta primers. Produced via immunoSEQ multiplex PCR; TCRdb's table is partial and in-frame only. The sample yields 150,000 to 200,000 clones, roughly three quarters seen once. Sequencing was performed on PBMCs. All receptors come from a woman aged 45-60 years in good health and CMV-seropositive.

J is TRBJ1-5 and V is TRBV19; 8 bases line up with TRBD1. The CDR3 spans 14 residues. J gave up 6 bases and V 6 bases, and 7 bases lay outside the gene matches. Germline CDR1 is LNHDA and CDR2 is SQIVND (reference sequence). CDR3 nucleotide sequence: TGTGCCAGTAGGCCTACAGGGGGTGGTCAGCCCCAGCATTTT. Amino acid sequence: CASRPTGGGQPQHF.

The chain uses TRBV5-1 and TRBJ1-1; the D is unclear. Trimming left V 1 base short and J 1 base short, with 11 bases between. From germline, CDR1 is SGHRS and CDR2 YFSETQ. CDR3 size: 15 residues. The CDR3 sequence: CASSLKQASNTEAFF. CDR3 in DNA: TGCGCCAGCAGCTTGAAGCAGGCCTCGAACACTGAAGCTTTCTTT.

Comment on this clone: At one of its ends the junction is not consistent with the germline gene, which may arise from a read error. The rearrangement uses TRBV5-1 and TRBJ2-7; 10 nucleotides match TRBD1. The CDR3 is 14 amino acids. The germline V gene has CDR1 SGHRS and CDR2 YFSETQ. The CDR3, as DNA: TGCGCCAGCACCTTGGGACAGGGGACCTACGAGCAGTACTTC. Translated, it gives CASTLGQGTYEQYF.

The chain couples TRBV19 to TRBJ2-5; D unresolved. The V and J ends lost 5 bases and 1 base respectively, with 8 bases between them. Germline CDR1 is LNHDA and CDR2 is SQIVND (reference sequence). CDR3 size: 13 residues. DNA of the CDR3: TGTGCCAGTAGTCCTTCGCGCCAAGAGACCCAGTACTTC. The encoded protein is CASSPSRQETQYF. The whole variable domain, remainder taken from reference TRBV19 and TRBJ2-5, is DGGITQSPKYLFRKEGQNVTLSCEQNLNHDAMYWYRQDPGQGLRLIYYSQIVNDFQKGDIAEGYSVSREKKESFPLTVTSAQKNPTAFYLCASSPSRQETQYFGPGTRLLVL.

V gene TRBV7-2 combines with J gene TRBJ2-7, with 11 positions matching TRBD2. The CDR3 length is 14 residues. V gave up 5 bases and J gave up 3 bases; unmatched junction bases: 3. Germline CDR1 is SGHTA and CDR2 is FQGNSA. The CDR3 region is CASSATSGGYEQYF. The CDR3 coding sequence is TGTGCCAGCAGCGCCACTAGCGGGGGCTACGAGCAGTACTTC.